These T cell receptor beta chains were read from a single sample in a study of CD8 T cells in Susac syndrome. In TCRdb, the immunoSEQ multiplex PCR reads were re-called with MiXCR into one record per CDR3 protein. In the table there are under 85,000 distinct CDR3 sequences, 90% to 95% of which are singletons. The source material was CD8+ T cells from PBMCs. Every receptor here comes from a human donor with Susac syndrome. CDR3s include the opening cysteine and the closing phenylalanine or tryptophan. A D gene is named only where the DNA matches it firmly. Not all rows give a size; the values are once, few, many and, for expanded clones, a class.

J gene,V gene,D gene,clone size,CDR3 DNA,CDR3 protein
TRBJ2-1,TRBV2,NA,NA,TGTGCCAGCCTAGGCGAGGAGAGCTCCTACAATGAGCAGTTCTTC,CASLGEESSYNEQFF
TRBJ2-2,TRBV5-6,NA,once,TGTGCCAGCAAATTGCAACGGGACGGGGCCGGGGAGCTGTTTTTT,CASKLQRDGAGELFF
TRBJ1-1,TRBV12-3/TRBV12-4,TRBD1,NA,TGTGCCAGCTTGCAAGGGGCAGGGGGCTTAGCTTTCTTT,CASLQGAGGLAFF
TRBJ2-1,TRBV27,NA,NA,TGTGCCAGCAGTCCTGTGGGACCCGGCTACAATGAGCAGTTCTTC,CASSPVGPGYNEQFF
TRBJ2-7,TRBV4-3,NA,NA,TGCGCCAGCAGCCAAGAGGACGGCGGTTCCTACGAGCAGTACTTC,CASSQEDGGSYEQYF
TRBJ2-7,TRBV29-1,NA,NA,TGCAGCGTTGAAGCAGGGAGTACCTACGAGCAGTACTTC,CSVEAGSTYEQYF
TRBJ2-5,TRBV27,NA,NA,TGTGCCAGCAGTTTATGGCCAGGGCAAGAGACCCAGTACTTC,CASSLWPGQETQYF
TRBJ2-5,TRBV5-6,TRBD1,NA,TGTGCCAGCAGCTGGACCGGGACAGGGAGGGGACAAGAGACCCAGTACTTC,CASSWTGTGRGQETQYF
TRBJ2-1,TRBV5-4,NA,NA,TGTGCCAGCAGCTTTGGCAATTCCTACAATGAGCAGTTCTTC,CASSFGNSYNEQFF
TRBJ1-6,TRBV5-1,NA,NA,TGCGCCAGCCGACAGGAAAGGGGTTGGAATTCACCCCTCCACTTT,CASRQERGWNSPLHF
TRBJ1-5,TRBV28,TRBD1,NA,TGTGCCAGCAGTCCCGGACAGGGGGCTCAGCCCCAGCATTTT,CASSPGQGAQPQHF
TRBJ1-2,TRBV28,NA,NA,TGTGCCAGCAGCAGTTTAGTGGGGAGGGGTGATGGCTACACCTTC,CASSSLVGRGDGYTF
TRBJ2-3,TRBV19,NA,NA,TGTGCCAGTAGTATAGACAGGGAAGATACGCAGTATTTT,CASSIDREDTQYF
TRBJ2-5,TRBV13,TRBD2,NA,TGTGCCAGCAGCCCGGGACTAGCGGGGGGCGGGGAAAAGCAAGAGACCCAGTACTTC,CASSPGLAGGGEKQETQYF
TRBJ1-1,TRBV4-3,NA,NA,TGCGCCAGCAGCCAAGAGTCGGCCGTAGCTGAAGCTTTCTTT,CASSQESAVAEAFF
TRBJ1-1,TRBV24-1,TRBD1,NA,TGTGCCGCCGTTGGGAGGGGGCGATTCGGGAACACTGAAGCTTTCTTT,CAAVGRGRFGNTEAFF
TRBJ2-5,TRBV29-1,NA,NA,TGCAGCGCTGAGCGGTGGGGGGCAGGGGTGGAGACCCAGTACTTC,CSAERWGAGVETQYF
TRBJ2-3,TRBV5-1,TRBD1,NA,TGCGCCAGCAGCTTAACACCGGGACAGGGTACTTCTAGCACAGATACGCAGTATTTT,CASSLTPGQGTSSTDTQYF
TRBJ2-7,TRBV5-4,TRBD1,NA,TGTGCCAGCAGCTTGTTCGGGACAGGGTACTACGAGCAGTACTTC,CASSLFGTGYYEQYF
TRBJ2-1,TRBV9,TRBD2,NA,TGTGCCAGCAGCGCATCGGGACTACCCCACAATGAGCAGTTCTTC,CASSASGLPHNEQFF
TRBJ2-7,TRBV27,NA,NA,TGTGCCAGCAGTTCCGAGGCCTACGAGCAGTACTTC,CASSSEAYEQYF
TRBJ2-1,TRBV4-3,TRBD2,NA,TGCGCCAGCAGCCAACGTCCGAGCGGGGCGGGCATGGAGCAGTTCTTC,CASSQRPSGAGMEQFF
TRBJ2-1,TRBV7-2,NA,NA,TGTGCCAGCAGCTTCGAGTACAATGAGCAGTTCTTC,CASSFEYNEQFF
TRBJ1-2,TRBV27,TRBD1,NA,TGTGCCAGCAGACCGGGACAGGGGGGACGCGGCTACACCTTC,CASRPGQGGRGYTF
TRBJ2-7,TRBV29-1,TRBD1,NA,TGCAGCGTTGAACGAATCGGGACAGGGGGGAGAGAGCAGTACTTC,CSVERIGTGGREQYF
TRBJ1-1,TRBV18,TRBD1,NA,TGTGCCAGCTCACCACCGGGCGTGGGGACAGCCGGCGACACTGAAGCTTTCTTT,CASSPPGVGTAGDTEAFF
TRBJ1-5,TRBV27,NA,NA,TGTGCCAGCAGTTTAGGGGCAGGGGATTATCAGCCCCAGCATTTT,CASSLGAGDYQPQHF
TRBJ2-3,TRBV7-2,TRBD1,NA,TGTGCCAGCAGCATACAGGGGGCCCTTGGAGATACGCAGTATTTT,CASSIQGALGDTQYF
TRBJ2-3,TRBV6-2/TRBV6-3,NA,once,TGTGCCAGCAGCACCGGACCCGGCGATACGCAGTATTTT,CASSTGPGDTQYF
TRBJ2-1,TRBV3-1,TRBD2,NA,TGTGCCAGCAGCCGACTAGCGGGAGTTTCCTACAATGAGCAGTTCTTC,CASSRLAGVSYNEQFF
TRBJ2-5,TRBV7-9,TRBD2,NA,TGTGCCAGCAGCTTAGCGGGGTCGGGGACTAGTTTCGAGACCCAGTACTTC,CASSLAGSGTSFETQYF
TRBJ2-3,TRBV14,NA,NA,TGTGCCAGCAGCCTCAGCCAAGTAGTTATCGTGGATTGGGACCAGAGCACAGATACGCAGTATTTT,CASSLSQVVIVDWDQSTDTQYF
TRBJ1-2,TRBV3-1,NA,NA,TGTGCCAGCAGCCCCCTTCGGGACGGCAACTATGGCTACACCTTC,CASSPLRDGNYGYTF
TRBJ2-1,TRBV24-1,TRBD2,NA,TGTGCCACCAGTGGCGGGGGGGGCAATGAGCAGTTCTTC,CATSGGGGNEQFF
TRBJ2-2,TRBV30,NA,NA,TGTGCCCAAGACTCCACTAGTACCGGGGAGCTGTTTTTT,CAQDSTSTGELFF
TRBJ1-1,TRBV9,NA,NA,TGTGCCAGCAGCACCCCCGAGAGCCCTGAAGCTTTCTTT,CASSTPESPEAFF
TRBJ2-7,TRBV29-1,NA,NA,TGCAGCGTTGAAGACAGGAGCTCCTACGAGCAGTACTTC,CSVEDRSSYEQYF
TRBJ2-1,TRBV3-1,TRBD2,once,TGTGCCAGCAGCACGGGGGGACGGGTCTCCTACAATGAGCAGTTCTTC,CASSTGGRVSYNEQFF
TRBJ2-1,TRBV7-9,TRBD2,NA,TGTGCCAGCAGCTTAGCGGGACTAGCCGCCTACAATGAGCAGTTCTTC,CASSLAGLAAYNEQFF
TRBJ2-1,TRBV7-2,NA,few,TGTGCCAGCAGTCCTTTATTCGGGGGGCTAGGGTACAATGAGCAGTTCTTC,CASSPLFGGLGYNEQFF
TRBJ2-3,TRBV15,NA,NA,TGTGCCACCAGCAGAGATCAGGGGGGGCCATTCGCAGATACGCAGTATTTT,CATSRDQGGPFADTQYF
TRBJ2-1,TRBV24-1,TRBD1,NA,TGTGCCACCAGTGACGTCGGGACAGGCCAGTCTGAGGAGCAGTTCTTC,CATSDVGTGQSEEQFF
TRBJ2-7,TRBV29-1,NA,NA,TGCAGCGTGCTCGGTGGTTGGACGGATGCCTACGAGCAGTACTTC,CSVLGGWTDAYEQYF
TRBJ1-2,TRBV27,TRBD1,NA,TGTGCCAGCAGGGGACAGGGAGGTGGCTACACCTTC,CASRGQGGGYTF
TRBJ2-5,TRBV18,NA,NA,TGTGCCAGCTCACCCCCGCGGCAACAAGAGACCCAGTACTTC,CASSPPRQQETQYF
TRBJ2-7,TRBV25-1,NA,NA,TGTGCCAGCAGTGTGACGACACCCTACGAGCAGTACTTC,CASSVTTPYEQYF
TRBJ2-1,TRBV20-1,NA,NA,TGCAGTGCCCGAGACCCCTATGGGGAGCAGTTCTTC,CSARDPYGEQFF
TRBJ2-7,TRBV30,NA,NA,TGTGCCTGGAGTCTAGGGCCGGGCTACGAGCAGTACTTC,CAWSLGPGYEQYF
TRBJ2-4,TRBV12-3/TRBV12-4,NA,NA,TGTGCCAGCAGTATCGAGGGGGAAAGGGCCAAAAACATTCAGTACTTC,CASSIEGERAKNIQYF
TRBJ2-7,TRBV20-1,TRBD1,NA,TGCAGTGCTAGCGGGACAGTCTCCTACGAGCAGTACTTC,CSASGTVSYEQYF
TRBJ1-1,TRBV6-5,TRBD1,NA,TGTGCCAGCAGTTTCTCAGGGACAGTTGAAGCTTTCTTT,CASSFSGTVEAFF
TRBJ2-7,TRBV19,NA,NA,TGTGCCAGTAGTAGGGAATGGGTGGAATACGAGCAGTACTTC,CASSREWVEYEQYF